This TCR beta chain was documented in a study of T cell responses to AZD1222 COVID-19 vaccine. Sequenced by immunoSEQ multiplex PCR; TCRdb stores in-frame clones only, minus some. Here the sample spans roughly 150,000 clones, around 90% being singletons. Study conclusions and caveats: Epitopes outside B.1.351 and B.1.1.7 mutated regions reportedly drew nearly half of spike TCRs.

Germline values: CDR1 MNHEY, CDR2 SMNVEV (reference sequence). This CDR3 region has 18 residues. J gave up 4 bases and V 1 base, and 10 bases lay outside the gene matches. Comment on this clone: Its target is not known.

This specimen consisted of peripheral blood, obtained 28 days after the second AZD1222 dose. This TCR was sampled from an adult who received the AZD1222 COVID-19 vaccine. The V and J genes are TRBV27 and TRBJ2-1; the match to TRBD1 covers 10 bases. The CDR3 sequence: CASSLFAGTGVGYNEQFF. The CDR3 nucleotides are TGTGCCAGCAGTTTATTCGCCGGGACAGGGGTGGGATACAATGAGCAGTTCTTC.